The text below deals with one TCR beta chain. Its matching antigen is unknown. Using immunoSEQ multiplex PCR, the repertoire was profiled, and TCRdb retains in-frame clones only, with some absent. The table shows roughly 48,000 clones, with around 67% occurring only once. The sample is drawn from a study of vaccination effects on CD4 cells after COVID-19. Isolation of CD4+ T cells took place after around 10 days of culture. Study findings and constraints: Clones induced by infection and by vaccine showed marked clonal contraction late after vaccination.

The CDR3 covers 14 residues. With 4 bases clipped from V and 5 bases from J, the junction kept 6 bases outside the gene matches. Germline lookup yields CDR1 KGHSH and CDR2 LQKENI. The material was CD4+ T cells from PBMCs cultured without peptide, obtained before COVID-19 vaccination. The gene calls are TRBV18 and TRBJ2-7; the match to TRBD1 covers 9 bases. The clonotype originates from a human donor who received a COVID-19 vaccine. The CDR3 loop is CASSRPTGGHEQYF. The CDR3 DNA reads TGTGCCAGCTCACGCCCGACAGGGGGGCACGAGCAGTACTTC.